This TCR beta chain comes out of a study of tumor-infiltrating lymphocytes in oesophageal squamous cell carcinoma. This clonotype is classed as medium-sized. A single record per CDR3 protein comes from TCRdb applying MiXCR to the PCR reads. The table has about 15,000 distinct CDR3 sequences, 50% seen once. Trimming shortened V by 3 bases and J by 7 bases, and 7 bases separated the two germline ends. CDR3 length: 12 amino acids. Germline V lookup: CDR1 SGHTA, CDR2 FQGTGA. The sample was esophageal tumor tissue. This sequence originates from a male donor with esophageal squamous cell carcinoma. The rearrangement joins TRBV7-3 to TRBJ2-1; D perhaps matches TRBD1 (6 bases). CDR3 nucleotide sequence: TGTGCCAGCAGCTTGACAGGTAATGAGCAGTTCTTC. Amino acid sequence: CASSLTGNEQFF.